This T cell receptor beta chain emerged from a study of OX40 agonist ivuxolimab in advanced cancers. On this clone itself: Its matching antigen is unknown.

Produced via immunoSEQ multiplex PCR; TCRdb's table is partial and in-frame only. The sample consists of roughly 69,000 clones, over 80% of them appearing once. Study results and caveats: The antigen specificity of the peripheral T cells (those that were expanded) was not determined.

V lost 5 bases and J 2 bases, leaving 18 bases between the germline ends. The CDR3 sequence is 16 residues long. CDR1 is LNHDA and CDR2 is SQIVND in the germline V gene (reference sequence). The chain couples TRBV19 to TRBJ1-2; the D gene is possibly TRBD1 (5 bases). The sequencing here drew on CD4+ or CD8+ T cells sorted from blood, taken in a trial of the OX40 agonist ivuxolimab. The origin of this receptor is an adult with an advanced solid tumor such as melanoma, head and neck, liver or kidney cancer. CDR3 residues: CASSPSAPDTNYGYTF. CDR3 bases: TGTGCCAGTAGTCCCTCCGCCCCGGACACAAACTATGGCTACACCTTC.